The 17 T cell receptor beta chains below come from one sample, sequenced in a study of CD8+ T cells in alopecia areata. RNA extraction was followed by reverse transcription into cDNA, which acted as the sequencing template. The method was immunoSEQ multiplex PCR; TCRdb's version includes in-frame clones alone and lacks a portion of them. The sample has around 160,000 clones, 80% to 90% seen once. The sample was CD8+ T cells sorted from blood, taken at week 0. Receptor source: a human donor with alopecia areata.

This clone was recorded once. The chain couples TRBV4-1 to TRBJ1-2, with 8 bases aligning to TRBD1. The V and J ends lost 2 bases and 13 bases, in that order; junction bases with no gene match: 15. Germline loops: CDR1 MGHRA, CDR2 YSYEKL. CDR3 length: 15 residues. As DNA, the CDR3 is TGCGCCAGCAGCCAACCGACAGGGGTAAAGGACCATGTCACCTTC. It codes for CASSQPTGVKDHVTF.

V usage is TRBV29-1 and J usage is TRBJ1-1; D not certain. This CDR3 has 13 amino acids. CDR1 SQVTM and CDR2 ANQGSEA come from the germline V gene. V dropped 6 bases and J dropped 5 bases, with 16 bases sitting between them. CDR3 DNA: TGCAGCGTGGATCCCAGGTCGGGGACTGAAGCTTTCTTT. Amino acids: CSVDPRSGTEAFF.

This chain uses TRBV19 with TRBJ1-1; D is ambiguous. V lost 5 bases and J lost 3, with 10 bases in between. Germline-derived CDR1 and CDR2 are LNHDA and SQIVND (reference sequence). This CDR3 is built from 13 residues. CDR3 sequence (DNA): TGTGCCAGTAGTCCGACTCCTGACACTGAAGCTTTCTTT. It codes for CASSPTPDTEAFF.

The chain recombines TRBV19 with TRBJ1-2; D gene ambiguous. The germline V and J ends were trimmed by 5 bases and 3 bases, with 13 bases remaining between them. Germline loops: CDR1 LNHDA, CDR2 SQIVND (reference sequence). The CDR3 length is 14 residues. As DNA, the CDR3 is TGTGCCAGTAGTCCCGGGATCACCTACTATGGCTACACCTTC. Translating gives CASSPGITYYGYTF.

This clone showed up just once. This chain connects TRBV27 to TRBJ2-7; D unclear. Trimming left V 4 bases short and J 3 bases short, with 10 bases between. This CDR3 contains 13 residues. Germline loops: CDR1 MNHEY, CDR2 SMNVEV (reference sequence). The CDR3 loop is CASSYSNRYEQYF. For the CDR3, the DNA is TGTGCCAGCAGTTACAGTAACCGCTACGAGCAGTACTTC.

This rearrangement joins TRBV9 to TRBJ2-6; the match to TRBD1 covers 7 bases. The CDR3 extends over 19 amino acids. V trimming: 0 bases; J trimming: 1 base; junction bases outside the gene matches: 10. The germline V gene has CDR1 SGDLS and CDR2 YYNGEE. This chain's CDR3 is CASSVVNPGQSSGANVLTF. CDR3 bases: TGTGCCAGCAGCGTAGTTAACCCGGGACAGTCATCTGGGGCCAACGTCCTGACTTTC.

The chain links TRBV14 to TRBJ2-2, with D tentatively TRBD1 (6 bases). This CDR3 has 15 amino acids. Trimming left V 4 bases short and J 6 bases short, with 15 bases between. Germline V gene sequence: CDR1 SGHDN, CDR2 FVKESK. CDR3 sequence (DNA): TGTGCCAGCAGCCCTAAGGGACACCCACCCGGGGAGCTGTTTTTT. The encoded protein is CASSPKGHPPGELFF.

The DNA of the CDR3 is TGTGCCACCGCCGGACTAGCGGGAGTAACGGCTGAGCAGTTCTTC. Protein sequence: CATAGLAGVTAEQFF. The chain has TRBV15 and TRBJ2-1; 13 nucleotides align to TRBD2. The germline V gene encodes CDR1 LNHNV and CDR2 YYDKDF (reference sequence). The ends lost 8 bases at V and 9 bases at J; junction bases unmatched: 10. The CDR3 contains 15 residues.

Concerning this clone: Mismatch with germline at one junction end may stem from a read error. The V call is TRBV25-1, the J call TRBJ1-5; D remains unclear. Per the germline V gene, CDR1 is MGHDK and CDR2 is SYGVNS. This CDR3 is built from 14 residues. The CDR3 here is CASSEFESTQPQHF. CDR3 DNA sequence: TGTGCCAGCAGTGAATTCGAAAGCACTCAGCCCCAGCATTTT.

The J gene is TRBJ2-7, the V gene TRBV13; 10 bases line up with TRBD1. Germline CDR1 reads PRHDT; CDR2 reads FYEKMQ (reference sequence). V dropped 3 bases and J dropped 0; count of bases not matched to a gene: 2. The CDR3 is 15 residues long. The chain's CDR3 is CASSLGTGVSYEQYF. The CDR3 nucleotides read TGTGCCAGCAGCTTGGGGACAGGGGTCTCCTACGAGCAGTACTTC.

V and J are TRBV29-1 and TRBJ2-7; D tentatively reads TRBD1 or TRBD2 (5 bases each). This CDR3 contains 13 residues. Germline assignment: CDR1 SQVTM and CDR2 ANQGSEA. V was clipped by 4 bases and J by 0 bases, with 10 bases between them. Written as DNA, the CDR3 is TGCAGCGTTGGGGGGACCGCCTCCTACGAGCAGTACTTC. Translation: CSVGGTASYEQYF.

In nucleotides, the CDR3 is TGTGCCAGCAGAGACAGGGCTTCCTACAATGAGCAGTTCTTC. Translation gives CASRDRASYNEQFF. This chain joins TRBV7-9 and TRBJ2-1, with TRBD1 matching 7 bases. Germline CDR1 and CDR2: SEHNR and FQNEAQ (reference sequence). With V trimmed by 6 bases and J by 1 base, 3 bases remained unmatched. This CDR3 comprises 14 residues.

The rearrangement joins TRBV7-6 to TRBJ1-1; tentatively, D is TRBD1 (5 bases). The CDR3 length is 13 residues. The germline V gene encodes CDR1 SGHVS and CDR2 FNYEAQ. V gave up 5 bases and J gave up 1 base, with 8 bases separating them. This CDR3 is CASSPGGNTEAFF. CDR3 nucleotide sequence: TGTGCCAGCAGCCCCGGGGGGAACACTGAAGCTTTCTTT.

The rearrangement joins TRBV30 to TRBJ2-1; 11 nucleotides match TRBD1. CDR1 is GTSNPN, CDR2 SVGIG, per germline (reference sequence). This CDR3 is 15 amino acids long. The J segment lost 8 bases and the V segment lost 3 bases, leaving 9 bases of the junction unmatched. Here the CDR3 DNA reads TGTGCCTGGAGCGGCGGACAGGGGGCGGGGGATGAGCAGTTCTTC. It yields the protein CAWSGGQGAGDEQFF.

This clone was counted a single time. The chain recombines TRBV30 with TRBJ2-2; D uncertain. Germline values: CDR1 GTSNPN, CDR2 SVGIG (reference sequence). The V gene lost 3 bases and the J gene lost 0 bases, with 8 bases spanning the gap. CDR3 length equals 14 residues. CDR3 protein: CAWRGFANTGELFF. CDR3 nucleotides: TGTGCCTGGAGGGGATTCGCGAACACCGGGGAGCTGTTTTTT.

The chain is built from TRBV29-1 and TRBJ2-7, with 13 bases identical to TRBD2. This CDR3 region has 14 residues. Germline lookup yields CDR1 SQVTM and CDR2 ANQGSEA. J lost 2 bases, V lost 6 bases, and 4 bases had no gene match. CDR3 loop: CSVPGLAGTYEQYF. Here the CDR3 DNA reads TGCAGCGTGCCGGGACTAGCGGGGACCTACGAGCAGTACTTC.

The rearrangement uses TRBV5-1 and TRBJ2-7; perhaps D is TRBD1 or TRBD2 (5 bases each). Trimming cost V 4 bases and J 3 bases, with 14 bases left between them. This CDR3 comprises 14 residues. CDR1 and CDR2 (germline): SGHRS, YFSETQ. The CDR3 protein is CASSGRDGLYEQYF. The CDR3 DNA is TGCGCCAGCAGCGGCCGGGACGGTCTCTACGAGCAGTACTTC. The whole variable domain, filled in from reference TRBV5-1 and TRBJ2-7, reads KAGVTQTPRYLIKTRGQQVTLSCSPISGHRSVSWYQQTPGQGLQFLFEYFSETQRNKGNFPGRFSGRQFSNSRSEMNVSTLELGDSALYLCASSGRDGLYEQYFGPGTRLTVT.